The 27 T cell receptor beta chains reported below all come from one sample, sequenced in a study of T cell repertoires in cytomegalovirus infection. TCRdb passed the reads through MiXCR, listing each CDR3 protein once. The table shows hundreds of thousands of distinct CDR3 sequences, with around 10% occurring only once. Sequenced: PBMCs. All receptors derive from a human donor in good health (CMV status not recorded). Some clones in this sample may be carry-over from other donors' samples.

This clonotype was detected a few times. V gene TRBV20-1 combines with J gene TRBJ2-7; 11 bases are a match to TRBD2. J lost 2 bases, V lost 6 bases, and 9 bases had no gene match. Germline-derived CDR1 and CDR2 are DFQATT and SNEGSKA (reference sequence). The CDR3 covers 15 residues. DNA of the CDR3: TGCAGTGCGAGGGGACTAGCGGTTACTACCTACGAGCAGTACTTC. Residues: CSARGLAVTTYEQYF.

The V call is TRBV5-1, the J call TRBJ2-1; a possible D gene is TRBD2 (7 bases). CDR3 size: 15 residues. With 0 bases removed from V and 8 bases from J, the gap between germline ends came to 15 bases. Germline CDR1 and CDR2: SGHRS and YFSETQ. This CDR3 is CASSLEGGGPDEQFF. DNA of the CDR3: TGCGCCAGCAGCTTGGAAGGGGGGGGGCCTGATGAGCAGTTCTTC.

The chain carries TRBV6-5 and TRBJ2-2, with 9 bases lining up with TRBD2. Unmatched junction bases numbered 7, after V lost 6 bases and J lost 5 bases. This CDR3 has 15 amino acids. Germline loops: CDR1 MNHEY, CDR2 SVGAGI. The CDR3 DNA reads TGTGCCAGCAGAAGAAGCGGGGGGAGGACCGGGGAGCTGTTTTTT. Amino acid sequence: CASRRSGGRTGELFF.

Many counts were recorded for this clonotype. The V and J genes are TRBV7-9 and TRBJ1-6; TRBD1 matches 10 bases. CDR3 length: 14 residues. V shed 5 bases and J 9 bases; nucleotides not matched to a gene: 4. Per germline, CDR1 SEHNR and CDR2 FQNEAQ (reference sequence). In DNA form, the CDR3 reads TGTGCCAGCAGCCCGGACAGGGGGAGTTCACCCCTCCACTTT. Its protein is CASSPDRGSSPLHF.

The CDR3 DNA reads TGCGCCAGCAGCGACCGGGACAGTAGTACAGATACGCAGTATTTT. Translation: CASSDRDSSTDTQYF. The gene calls are TRBV5-1 and TRBJ2-3; 7 bases are shared with TRBD1. The V gene end was trimmed by 4 bases and the J gene end by 3 bases; junction bases not matched to a gene: 8. In germline, CDR1 is SGHRS, CDR2 YFSETQ. CDR3 size: 15 residues.

In its sample, this clonotype was seen many times. The rearrangement joins TRBV7-9 to TRBJ2-1, with D perhaps matching TRBD1 (5 bases). Germline V gene data show CDR1 as SEHNR and CDR2 as FQNEAQ (reference sequence). The ends were cut back, 4 bases at V and 0 bases at J, with 13 bases in the middle. CDR3 size: 16 residues. The CDR3 region is CASSSHHRSSYNEQFF. The CDR3 bases are TGTGCCAGCAGCTCCCACCACAGGTCCTCCTACAATGAGCAGTTCTTC.

This clonotype occurred a few times. The chain uses TRBV15 and TRBJ2-1; the match to TRBD2 covers 8 bases. Trimming cost V 5 bases and J 9 bases; bases outside gene matches: 6. The germline V gene encodes CDR1 LNHNV and CDR2 YYDKDF (reference sequence). There are 13 residues in the CDR3. The CDR3 loop is CATSVAGSFEQFF. CDR3 nucleotide sequence: TGTGCCACCAGCGTAGCGGGATCTTTTGAGCAGTTCTTC. Combining the CDR3 with reference TRBV15 and TRBJ2-1 gives the whole variable domain DAMVIQNPRYQVTQFGKPVTLSCSQTLNHNVMYWYQQKSSQAPKLLFHYYDKDFNNEADTPDNFQSRRPNTSFCFLDIRSPGLGDTAMYLCATSVAGSFEQFFGPGTRLTVL.

This clonotype was seen many times. The J gene is TRBJ2-2, the V gene TRBV7-2, with D perhaps matching TRBD1 or TRBD2 (5 bases each). This CDR3 is 17 amino acids long. V lost 5 bases, J lost 1 base, and 17 bases lay in between. In germline, CDR1 is SGHTA, CDR2 FQGNSA. CDR3 sequence: CASSPRAGTENTGELFF. CDR3 DNA: TGTGCCAGCAGCCCAAGAGCTGGGACGGAGAACACCGGGGAGCTGTTTTTT.

This clonotype was observed a handful of times. The V call is TRBV20-1, the J call TRBJ2-7; 9 bases match TRBD1. V dropped 8 bases and J dropped 3; count of bases not matched to a gene: 11. The CDR3 length is 14 residues. Germline CDR1 and CDR2: DFQATT and SNEGSKA (reference sequence). CDR3: CSSHRDRVSYEQYF. In DNA form, the CDR3 reads TGCAGTTCCCACCGGGACAGGGTTAGCTACGAGCAGTACTTC.

This clonotype was detected ten times or more. This chain joins TRBV5-5 and TRBJ2-3; 7 nucleotides match TRBD2. CDR1 SGHKS and CDR2 YYEKEE come from the germline V gene (reference sequence). After removal of 1 base from V and 3 bases from J, the junction contained 8 bases not matched to a gene. The CDR3 extends over 16 amino acids. The CDR3 reads CASSLRHWGGTDTQYF. For the CDR3, the DNA is TGTGCCAGCAGCTTGAGGCACTGGGGGGGAACAGATACGCAGTATTTT.

The V and J genes are TRBV18 and TRBJ2-3; perhaps TRBD1 as D (5 bases). CDR1 is KGHSH, CDR2 LQKENI, per germline. The CDR3 covers 15 residues. Trimming removed 3 bases at V and 1 base at J, with 11 bases between. The CDR3 loop is CASSPIVGGTDTQYF. For the CDR3, the DNA is TGTGCCAGCTCACCGATCGTAGGGGGCACAGATACGCAGTATTTT.

The chain recombines TRBV2 with TRBJ2-2; D may be TRBD1 (6 bases). Looked up from germline, CDR1 is SNHLY and CDR2 is FYNNEI. Trimming removed 7 bases at V and 5 bases at J, with 11 bases between. The CDR3 is 13 amino acids. Here the CDR3 reads CASTLQGTGELFF. For the CDR3, the DNA is TGTGCCAGCACCCTACAGGGAACCGGGGAGCTGTTTTTT.

V gene TRBV9 combines with J gene TRBJ2-5; D gene unclear. Germline assignment: CDR1 SGDLS and CDR2 YYNGEE. CDR3 length: 14 residues. Trimming removed 4 bases at V and 0 bases at J, with 10 bases between. The CDR3 region has the DNA TGTGCCAGCAGCCCATCCACCTACCAAGAGACCCAGTACTTC. Translation: CASSPSTYQETQYF.

Comment on this clonotype: A much bigger clone sits one base away, suggesting this may be a read error. The V gene is TRBV20-1, the J gene TRBJ1-3, with 7 bases matching TRBD1. Trimming cost V 6 bases and J 4 bases; bases outside gene matches: 12. The germline CDR1 and CDR2 sequences are DFQATT and SNEGSKA (reference sequence). The CDR3 extends over 15 amino acids. For the CDR3, the DNA is TGCAGTGCAGCCGACAGGGTCGAAGCAGGAAACACCATATATTTT. It codes for CSAADRVEAGNTIYF.

This clonotype was counted many times. V and J are TRBV6-2 or TRBV6-3 and TRBJ1-5; D is unclear. Germline V gives CDR1 MNHEY, CDR2 SVGEGT. The CDR3 spans 12 residues. V lost 7 bases and J lost 5, with 9 bases in between. The CDR3 loop is CASNTDHQPQHF. For the CDR3, the DNA is TGTGCCAGCAACACGGACCATCAGCCCCAGCATTTT.

The table lists this clonotype with many counts. V and J are TRBV7-2 and TRBJ2-1; 13 bases agree with TRBD2. The germline V gene encodes CDR1 SGHTA and CDR2 FQGNSA. After removal of 6 bases from V and 9 bases from J, the junction contained 8 bases not matched to a gene. The length of the CDR3 is 15 residues. The CDR3 here is CASRSLAGGPGEQFF. CDR3 sequence (DNA): TGTGCCAGCAGGTCACTAGCGGGAGGGCCTGGTGAGCAGTTCTTC.

In this sample, this clonotype turned up many times. This chain uses TRBV20-1 with TRBJ1-6; D uncertain. The germline V and J ends were trimmed by 0 bases and 6 bases, with 9 bases remaining between them. CDR1 and CDR2 (germline): DFQATT, SNEGSKA (reference sequence). CDR3 size: 14 residues. Written as DNA, the CDR3 is TGCAGTGCTAGAGATCCGGAATCTAATTCACCCCTCCACTTT. It encodes CSARDPESNSPLHF.

The chain is built from TRBV28 and TRBJ1-5, with 8 bases identical to TRBD1. Trimming cost V 7 bases and J 4 bases; bases outside gene matches: 18. The CDR3 spans 18 residues. The germline gives CDR1 MDHEN, CDR2 SYDVKM. CDR3 sequence (DNA): TGTGCCAGCAACTTGAGAGGGCTGACAGGGGAGAGGAATCAGCCCCAGCATTTT. Translation: CASNLRGLTGERNQPQHF.

In its sample, this clonotype was seen many times. This rearrangement joins TRBV27 to TRBJ2-7; 8 bases map to TRBD2. The CDR3 contains 17 residues. Germline V gene data show CDR1 as MNHEY and CDR2 as SMNVEV (reference sequence). The J segment lost 2 bases and the V segment lost 5 bases, leaving 14 bases of the junction unmatched. CDR3 residues: CASSTSSRGAAPYEQYF. DNA of the CDR3: TGTGCCAGCAGTACCTCCTCGCGGGGGGCAGCGCCCTACGAGCAGTACTTC.

Turning to this clonotype: This may be a read error, as it is one base from a much larger clone. This chain links TRBV7-6 with TRBJ1-4, with D uncertain. CDR3 length: 15 residues. Trimming took off 6 bases at V and 8 bases at J, with 19 bases between the two ends. The germline gives CDR1 SGHVS, CDR2 FNYEAQ. CDR3 loop: CASSPGWEVGEKLFF. The CDR3 bases are TGTGCCAGCAGTCCAGGCTGGGAGGTTGGAGAAAAACTGTTTTTT.

V usage is TRBV20-1 and J usage is TRBJ2-5; 10 positions match TRBD1. The CDR3 spans 15 residues. Trimming at V came to 3 bases and at J to 1 base, leaving 5 bases not matched to a gene. The germline gives CDR1 DFQATT, CDR2 SNEGSKA (reference sequence). Written as DNA, the CDR3 is TGCAGTGCTAGTCCTGGGACAGGGGTCCAAGAGACCCAGTACTTC. This encodes CSASPGTGVQETQYF.

In its sample, this clonotype was seen many times. The chain carries TRBV19 and TRBJ2-7; D call uncertain. The V end was cut by 3 bases, the J end by 0 bases, with 6 bases between. The CDR3 extends over 13 amino acids. Germline V gene sequence: CDR1 LNHDA, CDR2 SQIVND (reference sequence). The CDR3 bases are TGTGCCAGTAGTATCCCCAACTCCTACGAGCAGTACTTC. Translation gives CASSIPNSYEQYF.

This clonotype was detected only a few times. The CDR3 DNA reads as TGTGCCAGCAGCCATGCCGGGACAGACTATGGCTACACCTTC. This translates into CASSHAGTDYGYTF. The J gene is TRBJ1-2, the V gene TRBV3-1, with TRBD1 matching over 7 bases. The CDR3 runs 14 residues. Trimming took 3 bases from V and 3 from J; bases not matched to a gene: 4. The germline CDR1 and CDR2 sequences are LGHDT and YNNKEL (reference sequence).

This clonotype was picked up a small number of times. This chain uses TRBV5-1 with TRBJ1-5; 9 bases align to TRBD1. The CDR3 length is 18 residues. Germline assignment: CDR1 SGHRS and CDR2 YFSETQ. After removal of 4 bases from V and 0 bases from J, the junction contained 11 bases not matched to a gene. This chain's CDR3 is CASSPGQGTWYSNQPQHF. Written as DNA, the CDR3 is TGCGCCAGCAGCCCCGGACAGGGGACGTGGTATAGCAATCAGCCCCAGCATTTT.

In its sample, this clonotype was seen many times. This chain links TRBV7-2 with TRBJ2-1; D unclear. Germline CDR1 and CDR2: SGHTA and FQGNSA. Trimming cost V 6 bases and J 0 bases, with 12 bases left between them. The CDR3 is 15 residues long. This chain's CDR3 is CASSPTVSSYNEQFF. The CDR3 DNA sequence: TGTGCCAGCAGTCCTACGGTAAGCTCCTACAATGAGCAGTTCTTC.

The sample holds many counts of this clonotype. This chain joins TRBV7-8 and TRBJ1-1; TRBD1 is a possible D gene (5 bases). The CDR3 has 11 residues. V was shortened by 3 bases and J by 12 bases, with 11 bases between the two germline ends. Germline loops: CDR1 SGHVS, CDR2 FQNEAQ. In DNA form, the CDR3 reads TGTGCCAGCAGCTTGGGACCTAGGACTTTCTTT. Its translation is CASSLGPRTFF.

The table lists this clonotype with many counts. V gene TRBV12-3 or TRBV12-4 combines with J gene TRBJ2-1, with 14 bases lining up with TRBD2. J lost 9 bases, V lost 7 bases, and 8 bases had no gene match. The CDR3 spans 15 residues. The CDR3 is CASTIGGLAGGEQFF. The CDR3 bases are TGTGCCAGCACTATTGGAGGACTAGCGGGAGGTGAGCAGTTCTTC.